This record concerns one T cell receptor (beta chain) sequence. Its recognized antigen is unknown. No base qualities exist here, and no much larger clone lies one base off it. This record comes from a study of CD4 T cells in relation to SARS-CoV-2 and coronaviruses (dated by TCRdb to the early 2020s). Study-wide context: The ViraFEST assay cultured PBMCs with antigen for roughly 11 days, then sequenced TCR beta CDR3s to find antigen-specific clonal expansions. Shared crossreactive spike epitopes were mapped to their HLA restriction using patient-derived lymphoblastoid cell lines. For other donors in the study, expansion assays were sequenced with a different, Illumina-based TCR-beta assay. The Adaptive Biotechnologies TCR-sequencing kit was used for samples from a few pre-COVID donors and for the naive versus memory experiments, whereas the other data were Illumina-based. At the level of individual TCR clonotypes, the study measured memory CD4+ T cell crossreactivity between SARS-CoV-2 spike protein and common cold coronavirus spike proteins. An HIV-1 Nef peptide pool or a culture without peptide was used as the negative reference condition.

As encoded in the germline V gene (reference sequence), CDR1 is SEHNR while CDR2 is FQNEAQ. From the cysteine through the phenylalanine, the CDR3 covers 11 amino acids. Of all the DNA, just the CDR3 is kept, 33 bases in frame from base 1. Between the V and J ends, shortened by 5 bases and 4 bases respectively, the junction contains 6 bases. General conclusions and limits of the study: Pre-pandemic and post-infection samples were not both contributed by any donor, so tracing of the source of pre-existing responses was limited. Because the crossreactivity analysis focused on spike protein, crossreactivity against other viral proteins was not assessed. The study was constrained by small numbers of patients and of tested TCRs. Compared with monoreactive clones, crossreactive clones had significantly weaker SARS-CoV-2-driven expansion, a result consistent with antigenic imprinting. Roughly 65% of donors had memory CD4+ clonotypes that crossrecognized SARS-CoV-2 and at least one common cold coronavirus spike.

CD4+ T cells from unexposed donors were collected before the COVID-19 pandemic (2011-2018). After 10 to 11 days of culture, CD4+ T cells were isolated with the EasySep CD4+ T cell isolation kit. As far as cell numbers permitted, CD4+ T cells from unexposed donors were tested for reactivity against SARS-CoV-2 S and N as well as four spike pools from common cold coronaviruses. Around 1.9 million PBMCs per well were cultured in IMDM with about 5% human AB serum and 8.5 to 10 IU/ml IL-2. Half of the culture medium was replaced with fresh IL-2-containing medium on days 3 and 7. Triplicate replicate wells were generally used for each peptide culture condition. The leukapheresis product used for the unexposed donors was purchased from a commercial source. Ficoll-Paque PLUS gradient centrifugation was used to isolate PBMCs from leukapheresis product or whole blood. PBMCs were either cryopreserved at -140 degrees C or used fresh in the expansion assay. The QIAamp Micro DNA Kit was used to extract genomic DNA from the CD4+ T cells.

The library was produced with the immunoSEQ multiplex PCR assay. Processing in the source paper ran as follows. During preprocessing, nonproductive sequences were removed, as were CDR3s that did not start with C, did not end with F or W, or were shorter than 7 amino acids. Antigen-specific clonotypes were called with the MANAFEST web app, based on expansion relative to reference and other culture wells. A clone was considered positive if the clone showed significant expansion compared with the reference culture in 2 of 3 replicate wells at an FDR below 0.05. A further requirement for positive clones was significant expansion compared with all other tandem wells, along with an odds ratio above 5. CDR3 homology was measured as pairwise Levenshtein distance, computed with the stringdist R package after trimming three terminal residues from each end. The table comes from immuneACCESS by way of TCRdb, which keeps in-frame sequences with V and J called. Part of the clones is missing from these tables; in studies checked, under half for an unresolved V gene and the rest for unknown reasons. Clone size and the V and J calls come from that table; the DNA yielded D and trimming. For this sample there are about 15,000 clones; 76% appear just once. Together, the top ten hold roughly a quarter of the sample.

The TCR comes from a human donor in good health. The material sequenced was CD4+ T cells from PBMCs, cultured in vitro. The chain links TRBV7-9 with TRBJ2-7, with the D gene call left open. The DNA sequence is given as TGTGCCAGCAGCCTTACTTACGAGCAGTACTTC. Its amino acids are CASSLTYEQYF.